A few counts support the clone carrying this TCR beta chain. TCR beta CDR3 amplification used RNA transcripts. Second-round multiplex PCR came after a first-round RT-PCR that employed HTBI primers. Each CDR3 protein gets one entry after TCRdb re-called the multiplex PCR reads with MiXCR. The sample includes 200,000 to 300,000 distinct CDR3 sequences, 45% to 55% of them seen just once. V lost 7 bases and J lost 3, with 9 bases in between. Germline V CDR1 and CDR2: SQVTM, ANQGSEA. The CDR3 has 11 residues. This record comes from a study of Graves' ophthalmopathy and Graves' hyperthyroidism. The TCR comes from an adult man with Graves' ophthalmopathy. What was sequenced was peripheral blood. The chain carries TRBV29-1 and TRBJ1-1; D call uncertain. The CDR3 region has the DNA TGCAGCGCCTCAAAGGACACTGAAGCTTTCTTT. The encoded protein is CSASKDTEAFF.